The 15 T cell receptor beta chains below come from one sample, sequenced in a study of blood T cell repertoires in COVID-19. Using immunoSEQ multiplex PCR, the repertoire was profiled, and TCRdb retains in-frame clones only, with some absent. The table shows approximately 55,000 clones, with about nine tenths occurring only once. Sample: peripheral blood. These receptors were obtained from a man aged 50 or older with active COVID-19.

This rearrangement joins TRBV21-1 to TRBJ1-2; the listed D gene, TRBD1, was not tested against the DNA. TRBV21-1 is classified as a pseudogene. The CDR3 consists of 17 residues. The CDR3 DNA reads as TGTGCCAGCAGCAAAGCGCAGGGGCCCCCTTCTAACTATGGCTACACCTTC. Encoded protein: CASSKAQGPPSNYGYTF.

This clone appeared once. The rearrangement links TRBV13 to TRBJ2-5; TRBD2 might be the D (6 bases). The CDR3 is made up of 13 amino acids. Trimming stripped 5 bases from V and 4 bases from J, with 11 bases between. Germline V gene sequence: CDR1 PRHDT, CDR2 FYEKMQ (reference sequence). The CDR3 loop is CASSASGRETQYF. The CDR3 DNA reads TGTGCCAGCAGCGCATCCGGGAGAGAGACCCAGTACTTC.

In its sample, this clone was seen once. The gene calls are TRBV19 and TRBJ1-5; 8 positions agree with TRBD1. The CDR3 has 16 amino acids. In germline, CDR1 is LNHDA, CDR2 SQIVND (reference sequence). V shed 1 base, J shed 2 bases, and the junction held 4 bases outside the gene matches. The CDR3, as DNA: TGTGCCAGTAGTATAGGGCAGGGGGCCGGCAATCAGCCCCAGCATTTT. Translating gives CASSIGQGAGNQPQHF.

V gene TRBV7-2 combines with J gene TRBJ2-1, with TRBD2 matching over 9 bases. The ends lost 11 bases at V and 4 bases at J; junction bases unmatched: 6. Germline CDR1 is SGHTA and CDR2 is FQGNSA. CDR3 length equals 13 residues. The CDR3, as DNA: TGTGCCGGAGCGGGGGGCGCTTACAATGAGCAGTTCTTC. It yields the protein CAGAGGAYNEQFF. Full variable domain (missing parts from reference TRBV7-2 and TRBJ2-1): GAGVSQSPSNKVTEKGKDVELRCDPISGHTALYWYRQSLGQGLEFLIYFQGNSAPDKSGLPSDRFSAERTGGSVSTLTIQRTQQEDSAVYLCAGAGGAYNEQFFGPGTRLTVL.

The CDR3 nucleotides are TGTGCCAGCAATCCGACAGGGGGTGAAAAACTGTTTTTT. Translating it yields CASNPTGGEKLFF. The chain is built from TRBV12-3 or TRBV12-4 and TRBJ1-4; TRBD1 matches 9 bases. Losses at the gene ends were 7 bases for V and 7 bases for J; bases not matched to a gene: 4. The CDR3 consists of 13 residues.

The CDR3 here is CASSPDRAGNEQFF. DNA for the CDR3: TGTGCCAGCAGCCCCGACAGGGCGGGCAATGAGCAGTTCTTC. The rearrangement links TRBV27 to TRBJ2-1; 7 bases match TRBD1. The CDR3 has 14 residues. Germline assignment: CDR1 MNHEY and CDR2 SMNVEV (reference sequence). V dropped 6 bases and J dropped 6; count of bases not matched to a gene: 8.

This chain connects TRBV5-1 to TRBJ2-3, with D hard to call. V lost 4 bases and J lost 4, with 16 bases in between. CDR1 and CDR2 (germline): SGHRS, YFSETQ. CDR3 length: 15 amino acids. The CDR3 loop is CASSGRTSTPDTQYF. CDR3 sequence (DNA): TGCGCCAGCAGCGGCAGAACTTCGACTCCAGATACGCAGTATTTT. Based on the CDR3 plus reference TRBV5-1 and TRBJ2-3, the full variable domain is KAGVTQTPRYLIKTRGQQVTLSCSPISGHRSVSWYQQTPGQGLQFLFEYFSETQRNKGNFPGRFSGRQFSNSRSEMNVSTLELGDSALYLCASSGRTSTPDTQYFGPGTRLTVL.

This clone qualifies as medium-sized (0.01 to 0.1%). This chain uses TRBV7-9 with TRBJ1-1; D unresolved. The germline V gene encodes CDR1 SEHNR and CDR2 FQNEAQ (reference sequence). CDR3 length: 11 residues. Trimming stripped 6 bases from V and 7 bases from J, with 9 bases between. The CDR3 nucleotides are TGTGCCAGCAGTAATTCCTATGAAGCTTTCTTT. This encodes CASSNSYEAFF.

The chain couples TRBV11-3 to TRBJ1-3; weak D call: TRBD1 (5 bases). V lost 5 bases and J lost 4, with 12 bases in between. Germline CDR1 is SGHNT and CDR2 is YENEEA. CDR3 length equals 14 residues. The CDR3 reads CASSLSGKGNTIYF. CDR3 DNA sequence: TGTGCCAGCAGCCTTTCAGGGAAGGGAAACACCATATATTTT.

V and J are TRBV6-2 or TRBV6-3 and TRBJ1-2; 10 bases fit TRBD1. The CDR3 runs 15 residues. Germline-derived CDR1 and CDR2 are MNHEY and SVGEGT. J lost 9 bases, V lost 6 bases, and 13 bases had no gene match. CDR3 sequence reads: CASSDPGQGILRYTF. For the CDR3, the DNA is TGTGCCAGCAGCGATCCGGGACAGGGGATTCTGCGCTACACCTTC.

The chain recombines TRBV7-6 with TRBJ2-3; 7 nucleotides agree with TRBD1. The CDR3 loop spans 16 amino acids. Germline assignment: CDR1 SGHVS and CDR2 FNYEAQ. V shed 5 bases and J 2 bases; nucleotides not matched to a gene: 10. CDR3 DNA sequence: TGTGCCAGCAGCCCGACCCGGGACAGAGACACAGATACGCAGTATTTT. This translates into CASSPTRDRDTDTQYF.

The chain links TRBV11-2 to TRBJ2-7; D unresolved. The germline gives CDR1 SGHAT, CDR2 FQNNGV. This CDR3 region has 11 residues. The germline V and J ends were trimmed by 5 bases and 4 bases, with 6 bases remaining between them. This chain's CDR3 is CASSLTYEQYF. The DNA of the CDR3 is TGTGCCAGCAGCCTCACATACGAGCAGTACTTC.

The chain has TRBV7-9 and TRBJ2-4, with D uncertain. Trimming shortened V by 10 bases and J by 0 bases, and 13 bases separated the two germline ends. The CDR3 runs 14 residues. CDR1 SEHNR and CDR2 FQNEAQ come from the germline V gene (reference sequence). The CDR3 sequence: CATETTGAKNIQYF. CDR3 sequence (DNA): TGTGCCACGGAGACGACTGGAGCCAAAAACATTCAGTACTTC.

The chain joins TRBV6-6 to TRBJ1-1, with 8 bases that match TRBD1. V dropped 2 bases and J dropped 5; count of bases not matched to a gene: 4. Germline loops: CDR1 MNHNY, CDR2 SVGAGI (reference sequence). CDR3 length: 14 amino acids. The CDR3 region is CASSYGQGRTEAFF. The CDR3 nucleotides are TGTGCCAGCAGTTACGGACAGGGACGTACTGAAGCTTTCTTT.

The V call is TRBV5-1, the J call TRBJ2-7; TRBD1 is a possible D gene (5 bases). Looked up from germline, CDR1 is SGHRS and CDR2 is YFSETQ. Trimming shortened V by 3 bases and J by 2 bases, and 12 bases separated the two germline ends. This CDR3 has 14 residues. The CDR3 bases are TGCGCCAGCAGCTCGAATTGGGGCGCCTACGAGCAGTACTTC. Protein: CASSSNWGAYEQYF.